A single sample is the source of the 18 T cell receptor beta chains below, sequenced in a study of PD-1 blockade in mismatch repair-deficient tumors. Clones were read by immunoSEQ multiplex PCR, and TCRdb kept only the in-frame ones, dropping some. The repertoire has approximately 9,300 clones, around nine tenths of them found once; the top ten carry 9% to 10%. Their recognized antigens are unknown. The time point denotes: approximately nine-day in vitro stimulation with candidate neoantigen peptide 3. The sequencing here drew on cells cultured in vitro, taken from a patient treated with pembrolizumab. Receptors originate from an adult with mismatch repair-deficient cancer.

CDR3 sequence reads: CASSVTASTDTQYF. The CDR3 DNA follows: TGTGCCAGCAGTGTCACAGCTAGCACAGATACGCAGTATTTT. This rearrangement joins TRBV2 to TRBJ2-3; D uncertain. CDR1 and CDR2 from the germline V gene are SNHLY and FYNNEI. V shed 4 bases and J shed 0 bases, with 8 bases lying between them. The CDR3 has 14 residues.

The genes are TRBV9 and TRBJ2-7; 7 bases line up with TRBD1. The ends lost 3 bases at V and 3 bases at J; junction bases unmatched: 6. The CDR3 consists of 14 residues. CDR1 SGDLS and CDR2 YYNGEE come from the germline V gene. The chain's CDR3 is CASSGSGTDYEQYF. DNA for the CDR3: TGTGCCAGCAGCGGATCCGGGACAGACTACGAGCAGTACTTC.

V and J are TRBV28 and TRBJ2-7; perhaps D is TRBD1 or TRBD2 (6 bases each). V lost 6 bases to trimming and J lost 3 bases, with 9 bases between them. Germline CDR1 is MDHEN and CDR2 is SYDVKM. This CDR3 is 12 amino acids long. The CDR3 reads CASSGGGYEQYF. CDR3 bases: TGTGCCAGCAGCGGAGGGGGCTACGAGCAGTACTTC. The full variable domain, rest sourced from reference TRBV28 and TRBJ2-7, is DVKVTQSSRYLVKRTGEKVFLECVQDMDHENMFWYRQDPGLGLRLIYFSYDVKMKEKGDIPEGYSVSREKKERFSLILESASTNQTSMYLCASSGGGYEQYFGPGTRLTVT.

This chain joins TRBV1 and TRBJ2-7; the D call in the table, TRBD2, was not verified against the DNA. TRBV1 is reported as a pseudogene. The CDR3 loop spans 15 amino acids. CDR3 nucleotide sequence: TGCACCAGCAGCCAAACTAGCGCTCACTCCTACGAGCAGTACTTC. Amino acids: CTSSQTSAHSYEQYF.

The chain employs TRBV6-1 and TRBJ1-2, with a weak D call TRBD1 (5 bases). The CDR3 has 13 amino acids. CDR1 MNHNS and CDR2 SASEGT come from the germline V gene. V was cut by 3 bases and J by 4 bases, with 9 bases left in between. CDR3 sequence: CASSDNRIYGYTF. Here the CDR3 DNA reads TGTGCCAGCAGTGATAACAGGATCTATGGCTACACCTTC.

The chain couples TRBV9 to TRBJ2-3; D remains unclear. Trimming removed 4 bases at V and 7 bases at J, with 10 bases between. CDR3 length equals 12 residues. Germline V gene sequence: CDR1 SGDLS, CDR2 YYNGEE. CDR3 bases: TGTGCCAGCAGCTCCTCAGAGTATACGCAGTATTTT. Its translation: CASSSSEYTQYF.

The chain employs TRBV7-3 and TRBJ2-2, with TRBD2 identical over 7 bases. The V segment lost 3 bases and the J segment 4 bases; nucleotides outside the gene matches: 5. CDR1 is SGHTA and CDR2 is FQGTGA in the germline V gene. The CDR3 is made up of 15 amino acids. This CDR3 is CASSLTSLGTGELFF. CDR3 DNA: TGTGCCAGCAGCTTGACTAGCTTGGGCACCGGGGAGCTGTTTTTT.

This CDR3 reads CASSLEPVTYEQYF. The CDR3 nucleotides read TGCGCCAGCAGCTTGGAACCGGTAACCTACGAGCAGTACTTC. The chain recombines TRBV5-1 with TRBJ2-7, with D unresolved. Germline V lookup: CDR1 SGHRS, CDR2 YFSETQ. The CDR3 spans 14 residues. V was pared by 0 bases and J by 2 bases, with 9 bases between.

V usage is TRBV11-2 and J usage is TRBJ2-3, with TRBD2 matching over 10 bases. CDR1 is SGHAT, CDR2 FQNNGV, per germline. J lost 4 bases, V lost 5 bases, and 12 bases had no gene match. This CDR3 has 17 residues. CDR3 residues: CASSRDAGTSVADTQYF. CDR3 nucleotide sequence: TGTGCCAGCAGCCGAGATGCGGGGACTAGCGTCGCAGATACGCAGTATTTT.

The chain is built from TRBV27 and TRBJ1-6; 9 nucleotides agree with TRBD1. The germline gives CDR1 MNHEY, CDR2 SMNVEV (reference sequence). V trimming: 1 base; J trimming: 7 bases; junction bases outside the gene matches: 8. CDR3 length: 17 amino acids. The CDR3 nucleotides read TGTGCCAGCAGTTTATACACAGGGGGCTTAGGGAATTCACCCCTCCACTTT. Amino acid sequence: CASSLYTGGLGNSPLHF.

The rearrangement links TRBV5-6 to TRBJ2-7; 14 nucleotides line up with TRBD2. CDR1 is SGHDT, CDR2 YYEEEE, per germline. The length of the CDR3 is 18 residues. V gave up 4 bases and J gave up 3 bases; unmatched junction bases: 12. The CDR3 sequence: CASSRGLAGVLTNYEQYF. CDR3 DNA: TGTGCCAGCAGCCGGGGACTAGCGGGAGTTCTGACAAACTACGAGCAGTACTTC.

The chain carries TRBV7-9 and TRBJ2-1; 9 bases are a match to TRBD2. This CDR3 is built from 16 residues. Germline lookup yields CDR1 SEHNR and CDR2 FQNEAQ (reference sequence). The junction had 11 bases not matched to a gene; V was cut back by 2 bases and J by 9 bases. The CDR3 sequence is CASSLLSGSIVLEQFF. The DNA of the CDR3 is TGTGCCAGCAGCTTACTTAGCGGGAGTATAGTGCTTGAGCAGTTCTTC.

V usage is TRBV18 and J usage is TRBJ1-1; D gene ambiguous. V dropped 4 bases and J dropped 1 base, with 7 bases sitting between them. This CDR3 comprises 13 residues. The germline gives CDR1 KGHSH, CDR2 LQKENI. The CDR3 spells CASSRAANTEAFF. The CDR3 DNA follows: TGTGCCAGCTCACGTGCCGCGAACACTGAAGCTTTCTTT.

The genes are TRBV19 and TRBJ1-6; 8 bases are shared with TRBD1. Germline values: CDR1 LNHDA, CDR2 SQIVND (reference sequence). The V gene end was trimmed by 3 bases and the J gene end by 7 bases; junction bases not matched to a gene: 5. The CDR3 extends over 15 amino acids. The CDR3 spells CASSIQGALNSPLHF. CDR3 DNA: TGTGCCAGTAGTATTCAGGGGGCCCTGAATTCACCCCTCCACTTT.

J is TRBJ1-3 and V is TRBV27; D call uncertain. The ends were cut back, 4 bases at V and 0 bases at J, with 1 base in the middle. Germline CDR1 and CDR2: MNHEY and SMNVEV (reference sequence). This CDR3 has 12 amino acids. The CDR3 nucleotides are TGTGCCAGCAGTTACTCTGGAAACACCATATATTTT. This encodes CASSYSGNTIYF.

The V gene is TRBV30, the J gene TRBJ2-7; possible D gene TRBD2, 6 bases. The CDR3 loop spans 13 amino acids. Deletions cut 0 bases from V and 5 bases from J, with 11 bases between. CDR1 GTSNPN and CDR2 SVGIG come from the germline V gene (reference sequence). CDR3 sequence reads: CAWSVLTSHEQYF. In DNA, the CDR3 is TGTGCCTGGAGTGTACTAACTAGCCACGAGCAGTACTTC.

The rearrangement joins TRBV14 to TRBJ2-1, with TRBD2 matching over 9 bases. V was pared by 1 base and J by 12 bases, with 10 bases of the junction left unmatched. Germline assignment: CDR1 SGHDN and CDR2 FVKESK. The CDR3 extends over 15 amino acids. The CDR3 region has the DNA TGTGCCAGCAGCCAAGTATTGGCGGGAGGGACCGGGCAGTTCTTC. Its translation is CASSQVLAGGTGQFF.

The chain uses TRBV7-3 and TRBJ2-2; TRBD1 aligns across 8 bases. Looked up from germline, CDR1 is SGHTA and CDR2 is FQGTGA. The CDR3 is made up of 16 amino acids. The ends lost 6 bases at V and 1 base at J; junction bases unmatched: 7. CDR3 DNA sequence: TGTGCCAGCAGTCGAGCCGGGACAGGGAACACCGGGGAGCTGTTTTTT. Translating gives CASSRAGTGNTGELFF.